Each of the 19 T cell receptor beta chains below was sequenced from the same sample in a study of T cell repertoires in aging, cancer and after chemotherapy. Rearranged V-D-J TRB sequences were amplified with a mixed TRB-A/B primer pool. Via MiXCR, TCRdb re-called the multiplex PCR reads, giving one row per CDR3 protein. Of about 6,100 distinct CDR3 sequences listed, less than 35% are singletons. Peripheral blood genomic DNA, not sorted cells or RNA, was the template. The source material was blood. Receptor source: a human donor with a blood cancer.

As concerns this clonotype: With a much larger clone just one base away, this may be a read error. The rearrangement uses TRBV6-6 and TRBJ2-3; no clear D gene. Germline CDR1 is MNHNY and CDR2 is SVGAGI (reference sequence). The CDR3 is made up of 12 amino acids. The CDR3 DNA reads as TGTGCCATCAGTGAGACGCGCGATACGCAGTATTTT. The encoded protein is CAISETRDTQYF.

This clonotype was picked up a small number of times. At one of its ends the junction is not consistent with the germline gene, which may arise from a read error. The CDR3 loop is CASSFEQRKLFF. The CDR3 coding sequence is TGCGCCAGCAGCTTTGAACAGAGGAAGCTGTTTTTT. The chain employs TRBV11-3 and TRBJ2-2; unclear D gene. Germline V gene lookup returns CDR1 SGHNT and CDR2 YENEEA. CDR3 length: 12 residues. The entire variable domain, with the rest obtained from reference TRBV11-3 and TRBJ2-2, is as follows: EAGVVQSPRYKIIEKKQPVAFWCNPISGHNTLYWYLQNLGQGPELLIRYENEEAVDDSQLPKDRFSAERLKGVDSTLKIQPAELGDSAVYLCASSFEQRKLFFGEGSRLTVL.

The rearrangement uses TRBV20-1 and TRBJ1-1, with D uncertain. Germline V gives CDR1 DFQATT, CDR2 SNEGSKA (reference sequence). V lost 6 bases and J lost 10, with 27 bases in between. CDR3 length: 15 amino acids. The CDR3 protein is CSARGVGVPIERAFF. The CDR3 DNA is TGCAGTGCCCGCGGGGTGGGAGTCCCTATTGAAAGAGCTTTCTTT.

The chain links TRBV29-1 to TRBJ2-6; 8 nucleotides agree with TRBD1. This CDR3 comprises 17 residues. Germline loops: CDR1 SQVTM, CDR2 ANQGSEA. J gave up 4 bases and V 4 bases, and 12 bases lay outside the gene matches. The CDR3: CSVVFWGTGPGANVLTF. The CDR3 DNA reads TGCAGCGTTGTGTTTTGGGGGACAGGTCCGGGGGCCAACGTCCTGACTTTC. Full variable domain (remainder filled in from reference TRBV29-1 and TRBJ2-6): SAVISQKPSRDICQRGTSLTIQCQVDSQVTMMFWYRQQPGQSLTLIATANQGSEATYESGFVIDKFPISRPNLTFSTLTVSNMSPEDSSIYLCSVVFWGTGPGANVLTFGAGSRLTVL.

This clonotype showed up just a few times. Compared with germline, one end of the junction differs, possibly owing to a read error. The chain is built from TRBV20-1 and TRBJ1-4; D possibly corresponds to TRBD1 (6 bases). This CDR3 has 12 residues. The germline gives CDR1 DFQATT, CDR2 SNEGSKA (reference sequence). CDR3 sequence (DNA): TGCAGTGCTCTGGACAGAAATGAAAAGCTGTTTTTT. Translating it yields CSALDRNEKLFF.

This clonotype was detected only a few times. The chain employs TRBV11-3 and TRBJ1-1; 9 nucleotides agree with TRBD1. The CDR3 loop spans 17 amino acids. Germline assignment: CDR1 SGHNT and CDR2 YENEEA. The V gene end was trimmed by 3 bases and the J gene end by 3 bases; junction bases not matched to a gene: 11. CDR3 nucleotides: TGTGCCAGCAGCTTCGGGACAGGGTGGGGGAGGGACACTGAAGCTTTCTTT. Translating gives CASSFGTGWGRDTEAFF.

This clonotype was found once. The chain joins TRBV7-2 to TRBJ1-5; a possible D gene is TRBD1 (6 bases). CDR1 SGHTA and CDR2 FQGNSA come from the germline V gene. The CDR3 is 15 amino acids. V dropped 5 bases and J dropped 0 bases, with 11 bases sitting between them. CDR3 DNA sequence: TGTGCCAGCAGCCCTGGGGGCTCTAGCAATCAGCCCCAGCATTTT. Its protein product is CASSPGGSSNQPQHF.

The chain links TRBV10-2 to TRBJ1-1; D is uncertain. Trimming took 4 bases from V and 4 from J, leaving 10 bases between them. CDR1 and CDR2 (germline): WSHSY, SAAADI. The CDR3 covers 13 residues. CDR3 loop: CASSVSQGTEAFF. In DNA form, the CDR3 reads TGCGCCAGCAGTGTTAGTCAAGGCACTGAAGCTTTCTTT.

The chain joins TRBV7-2 to TRBJ2-2; D is unresolved. There are 13 residues in the CDR3. Trimming took off 3 bases at V and 5 bases at J, with 7 bases between the two ends. CDR1 SGHTA and CDR2 FQGNSA come from the germline V gene. This CDR3 reads CASSFGQTGELFF. As DNA, the CDR3 is TGTGCCAGCAGCTTTGGGCAGACCGGGGAGCTGTTTTTT.

The V call is TRBV11-3, the J call TRBJ1-4; tentatively, D is TRBD1 (5 bases). Trimming pared 5 bases from V and 3 bases from J, leaving 13 bases between. The CDR3 spans 15 residues. Germline values: CDR1 SGHNT, CDR2 YENEEA. CDR3 bases: TGTGCCAGCAGCCAAGTCCAGGGATCTAATGAAAAACTGTTTTTT. This encodes CASSQVQGSNEKLFF. The full variable domain, with the rest looked up from reference TRBV11-3 and TRBJ1-4, is EAGVVQSPRYKIIEKKQPVAFWCNPISGHNTLYWYLQNLGQGPELLIRYENEEAVDDSQLPKDRFSAERLKGVDSTLKIQPAELGDSAVYLCASSQVQGSNEKLFFGSGTQLSVL.

The sample holds a few counts of this clonotype. J is TRBJ1-1 and V is TRBV6-2 or TRBV6-3; tentative D call: TRBD1 (5 bases). CDR1 is MNHEY and CDR2 is SVGEGT in the germline V gene. V gave up 4 bases and J gave up 0 bases, with 18 bases separating them. There are 17 residues in the CDR3. CDR3 sequence: CASSSPRRGKVNTEAFF. The CDR3 DNA is TGTGCCAGCAGTTCCCCCCGGAGGGGTAAGGTGAACACTGAAGCTTTCTTT.

This chain links TRBV6-2 or TRBV6-3 with TRBJ2-6; 7 bases are a match to TRBD2. Trimming took 4 bases from V and 0 from J; bases not matched to a gene: 12. The CDR3 runs 19 residues. CDR1 is MNHEY and CDR2 is SVGEGT in the germline V gene. The CDR3 region is CASSLLKRGHLSGANVLTF. The CDR3 DNA sequence: TGTGCCAGCAGTTTACTCAAGCGGGGCCATCTCTCTGGGGCCAACGTCCTGACTTTC.

This clonotype was seen a handful of times. V usage is TRBV6-5 and J usage is TRBJ1-2; no firm D call. Trimming pared 0 bases from V and 2 bases from J, leaving 10 bases between. The CDR3 runs 15 residues. Per germline, CDR1 MNHEY and CDR2 SVGAGI. CDR3 nucleotide sequence: TGTGCCAGCAGTTACTCGATTAGGACGAACTATGGCTACACCTTC. This codes for CASSYSIRTNYGYTF.

This clonotype showed up just a few times. The J gene is TRBJ2-7, the V gene TRBV5-4, with no clear D. CDR1 and CDR2 (germline): SGHNT, YYREEE (reference sequence). This CDR3 is 15 amino acids long. V lost 0 bases and J 7 bases, leaving 17 bases between the germline ends. CDR3 nucleotide sequence: TGTGCCAGCAGCTTGGTCCGGCGGACCCCTGAAGAGCAGTACTTC. Translation gives CASSLVRRTPEEQYF.

This clonotype was observed a few times. This chain uses TRBV6-5 with TRBJ2-1; TRBD2 might be the D (6 bases). Germline CDR1 reads MNHEY; CDR2 reads SVGAGI. The CDR3 loop spans 14 amino acids. V was pared by 2 bases and J by 8 bases, with 13 bases between. This CDR3 reads CASSYGGVRDEQFF. The CDR3 nucleotides read TGTGCCAGCAGTTACGGAGGGGTCAGAGATGAGCAGTTCTTC.

This clonotype was found a few times. In nucleotides, the CDR3 is TGTGCCAGTGTGGACAGGGGATACGGTATGCCCCAGTACTTC. This translates into CASVDRGYGMPQYF. The genes are TRBV19 and TRBJ2-5, with TRBD1 matching 9 bases. The germline V gene has CDR1 LNHDA and CDR2 SQIVND (reference sequence). V shed 8 bases and J 9 bases; nucleotides not matched to a gene: 13. The CDR3 is 14 amino acids.

The sample holds a few counts of this clonotype. V and J are TRBV5-1 and TRBJ2-3; D may match TRBD1 or TRBD2 (5 bases each). Germline assignment: CDR1 SGHRS and CDR2 YFSETQ. Deletions cut 3 bases from V and 4 bases from J, with 15 bases between. This CDR3 contains 15 residues. In DNA form, the CDR3 reads TGCGCCAGCAGCTCAGGCGGCCTGGGGGCAGATACGCAGTATTTT. This sequence encodes CASSSGGLGADTQYF. Complete variable domain (other parts from reference TRBV5-1 and TRBJ2-3): KAGVTQTPRYLIKTRGQQVTLSCSPISGHRSVSWYQQTPGQGLQFLFEYFSETQRNKGNFPGRFSGRQFSNSRSEMNVSTLELGDSALYLCASSSGGLGADTQYFGPGTRLTVL.

This clonotype was counted a few times. The gene calls are TRBV5-1 and TRBJ2-2; 7 nucleotides align to TRBD1. With V trimmed by 5 bases and J by 0 bases, 1 base remained unmatched. Looked up from germline, CDR1 is SGHRS and CDR2 is YFSETQ. CDR3 length equals 14 residues. CDR3 sequence (DNA): TGCGCCAGCAGAGGGACAGCGAACACCGGGGAGCTGTTTTTT. Translated, it gives CASRGTANTGELFF.

A note on this clonotype: A much larger clonotype is one base distant, so this may be a read error. For the CDR3, the DNA is TGTGCCAGTGGGGACAGGTGGAATAAGCAGTTCTTC. It yields the protein CASGDRWNKQFF. The rearrangement joins TRBV19 to TRBJ2-1; 8 bases map to TRBD1. V dropped 8 bases and J dropped 11; count of bases not matched to a gene: 8. There are 12 residues in the CDR3. The V gene's germline CDR1 is LNHDA and CDR2 SQIVND (reference sequence).